The clone carrying this T cell receptor (beta chain) has more than one count but fewer than ten. Profiled with immunoSEQ multiplex PCR; TCRdb holds only in-frame clones, not every one. Among some 130,000 clones listed, around 84% were seen once. This sample was included in a study of T cell responses to AZD1222 COVID-19 vaccine. The input for sequencing was peripheral blood, taken on day 0 of AZD1222 vaccination. The clonotype comes from an adult in good health.

In nucleotides, the CDR3 is TGTGCCAGCAGTGATCGATCCCGGGGACAGGGAGAAAAACTGTTTTTT. Translation gives CASSDRSRGQGEKLFF. V gene TRBV6-1 combines with J gene TRBJ1-4; TRBD1 aligns across 9 bases. Germline V gene data show CDR1 as MNHNS and CDR2 as SASEGT. V lost 3 bases and J lost 8; bases outside the gene matches: 10. This CDR3 has 16 amino acids.